This T cell receptor (beta chain) was observed in a study of memory CD4+ T cells and cytomegalovirus serostatus (dated by TCRdb to the late 2010s). Some background on the complete study: The cohort comprised roughly 35 healthy Belgian adults, 9 CMV seropositive and roughly 24 CMV seronegative. To replicate a published TCR-based CMV serostatus classifier, the researchers sequenced the CD4+ memory TCRbeta repertoires of a Belgian cohort whose cytomegalovirus serostatus was known. What the work shows at the level of the full study, not this receptor alone: CMV serostatus prediction reached a median bootstrapped AUC of around 0.95 with the original framework and about 0.91 with a US-trained random forest. Only CD4+CD45RO+ memory cells were sequenced, unlike the original study, which covered naive and memory CD4+ and CD8+ populations. The results were read as suggesting that the CMV-associated TCR signature is, for the most part, present in the CD4+ memory repertoire. Among the 150 or so previously reported CMV-associated TCRbeta sequences, about 71 showed up in the CD4+ memory repertoires, with each one found in between one and five individuals. A median bootstrapped AUC of around 0.94 with a 95% CI of 0.76-1.00 was achieved on the Belgian cohort by the original-framework classifier.

A FACSAria II was used to sort memory CD4+ T cells, defined as single viable CD3+CD4+CD8-CD45RO+ cells. CMV serostatus was determined with a Roche Elecsys assay detecting serum IgG against CMV pp150, pp28, p38 and p52. Following thawing, total CD4+ T cells were enriched through positive selection using CD4 magnetic microbeads. Samples originated from another study that specifically interrogated the CD4+ T cell memory repertoire. Peripheral blood mononuclear cells were isolated and cryopreserved according to standard operating procedures, and serum was stored at -80 degrees C. The staining relied on CD3-PerCP (BW264/56), CD4-APC (RPA-T4), CD45RO-PE (UCHT1) and CD8-Pacific Orange (3B5) antibodies, and Sytox blue was used to exclude non-viable cells. Via the germline V gene, CDR1 is SGHRS and CDR2 YFSETQ. Reading from cysteine to phenylalanine, the CDR3 counts 14 amino acids. This entry keeps only the CDR3 DNA: 42 bases, framed from base 1. Between the V and J ends, shortened by 4 bases and 3 bases respectively, the junction contains 13 bases.

Genomic DNA was extracted from sorted cells with the Quick-DNA Microprep Kit. Amplification of TCRbeta DNA was done with the immunoSEQ hsTCRbeta kit, following the protocol from the manufacturer. An Illumina MiSeq instrument was used to sequence the TCRbeta libraries. The study's own analysis went as follows. Removing out-of-frame sequences left some 2.4 million distinct TCRbeta sequences, an average of roughly 63,000 per individual. Two values were used to score each individual: the count of 164 previously reported CMV-associated TCRbeta sequences and the total count of productive distinct TCRbeta sequences. A beta-binomial model was reimplemented in Python, and scikit-learn random forests with default parameters were trained on data from the US cohort. Classifier performance on the Belgian cohort was reported as the median AUC with percentile confidence intervals calculated over 10,000 bootstrap iterations. The immuneACCESS repertoire file appears here via TCRdb, limited to in-frame rearrangements. These files lack a portion of the clones; in checked studies, under half of the deficit traces to unresolved V genes, and the cause of the others is not known. That table gives V, J and clone size, and the DNA gave D and trimming. In all, the sample holds approximately 41,000 clones, and less than 80% of those were seen once. The biggest ten clones account for under 6.5% of the sample.

Worth noting for this clone: The clone's antigen remains unknown. Base-call qualities are not available, and no considerably larger clone is one nucleotide away.

Specimen: memory CD4+ T cells from blood. The chain links TRBV5-1 with TRBJ1-1; the D gene is perhaps TRBD1, from 5 matching bases. This TCR came from an adult in good health and CMV-seronegative. The sequenced DNA is TGCGCCAGCAGCGGCGCAGGGTTGGACACTGAAGCTTTCTTT. The translation is CASSGAGLDTEAFF.